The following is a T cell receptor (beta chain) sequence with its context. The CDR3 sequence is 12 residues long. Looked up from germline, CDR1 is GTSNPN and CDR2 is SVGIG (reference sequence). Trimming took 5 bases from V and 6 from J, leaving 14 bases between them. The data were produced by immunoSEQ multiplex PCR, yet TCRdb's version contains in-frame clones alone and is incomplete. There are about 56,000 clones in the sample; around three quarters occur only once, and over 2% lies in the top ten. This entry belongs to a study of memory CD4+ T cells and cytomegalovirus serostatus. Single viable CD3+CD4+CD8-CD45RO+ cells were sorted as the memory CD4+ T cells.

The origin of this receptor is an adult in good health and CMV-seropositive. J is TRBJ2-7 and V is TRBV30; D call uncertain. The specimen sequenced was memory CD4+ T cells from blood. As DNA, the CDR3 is TGTGCCTGGGGTCCGGCGCTTGGCGAGCAGTACTTC. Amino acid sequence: CAWGPALGEQYF.